The present T cell receptor (beta chain) was sequenced within a study of tumor-infiltrating lymphocytes in oesophageal squamous cell carcinoma. TCRdb redid the calling of the PCR reads with MiXCR, one entry per CDR3 protein. This sample has 15,000 to 20,000 distinct CDR3 sequences, with around 41% found just once. From germline, CDR1 is SGHTA and CDR2 FQGNSA. The CDR3 contains 14 residues. This clonotype was sampled from a male donor with esophageal squamous cell carcinoma. Sequenced sample: esophageal tumor tissue. The chain employs TRBV7-2 and TRBJ2-3, with 10 bases identical to TRBD1. The end of the DNA is better explained by TRBJ2-7, so the J call may be wrong. The CDR3 nucleotides are TGTGCCAGCAGACGGACAGGGGGGGTCTACGAGCAGTACTTC. Translated, it gives CASRRTGGVYEQYF.